These 7 T cell receptor beta chains came from one sample sequenced in a study of shared clonotypes between healthy human individuals (TCRdb year 2020). The receptor library was made with the immunoSEQ multiplex PCR assay. TCRdb took this table from immuneACCESS and kept in-frame rearrangements with V and J called. Such tables lack part of the clones; where checked against another copy, unresolved V genes explain under half of the gap, and the rest is unexplained. The sample profile shows millions of clones; roughly 95% of them were found once. 0.1% to 0.15% of the sample lies in the top ten. Sequenced material: naive CD4+ T cells sorted from blood. In light of the paper, this sample's cell subset or site label describes: CD45RA+ positively selected. These receptors originate from a young man in good health.

The chain uses TRBV5-5 and TRBJ1-4; weak D call: TRBD1 (6 bases). CDR3 size: 14 residues. V lost 1 base, J lost 8 bases, and 12 bases lay in between. Germline V lookup: CDR1 SGHKS, CDR2 YYEKEE (reference sequence). Here the CDR3 reads CASSLTGFEEKLFF. The DNA for the CDR3 is TGTGCCAGCAGCTTGACAGGGTTTGAGGAAAAACTGTTTTTT.

This clone was detected once. This chain uses TRBV7-9 with TRBJ2-4; weak D call: TRBD1 (6 bases). Trimming shortened V by 2 bases and J by 5 bases, and 10 bases separated the two germline ends. This CDR3 comprises 14 residues. The V gene's germline CDR1 is SEHNR and CDR2 FQNEAQ (reference sequence). This chain's CDR3 is CASSLLQGENIQYF. CDR3 DNA sequence: TGTGCCAGCAGCTTACTACAGGGCGAAAACATTCAGTACTTC.

This clone was counted once. The V gene is TRBV5-1, the J gene TRBJ2-5, with D possibly being TRBD2 (5 bases). Per the germline V gene, CDR1 is SGHRS and CDR2 is YFSETQ. The CDR3 spans 14 residues. Trimming took 2 bases from V and 4 from J, leaving 12 bases between them. The CDR3 DNA follows: TGCGCCAGCAGCTTTGGAAAGGGAGCAGAGACCCAGTACTTC. It encodes CASSFGKGAETQYF. Full variable domain (remainder filled in from reference TRBV5-1 and TRBJ2-5): KAGVTQTPRYLIKTRGQQVTLSCSPISGHRSVSWYQQTPGQGLQFLFEYFSETQRNKGNFPGRFSGRQFSNSRSEMNVSTLELGDSALYLCASSFGKGAETQYFGPGTRLLVL.

The chain couples TRBV4-1 to TRBJ1-6; 7 bases map to TRBD1. The CDR3 is 20 amino acids. Germline CDR1 reads MGHRA; CDR2 reads YSYEKL. V gave up 3 bases and J gave up 0 bases; unmatched junction bases: 14. In DNA, the CDR3 is TGCGCCAGCAGCCAGACGGTCCAGCCGGGACAGAGCTCCTATAATTCACCCCTCCACTTT. Translating it yields CASSQTVQPGQSSYNSPLHF.

J is TRBJ1-1 and V is TRBV10-3; 10 positions agree with TRBD1. Trimming took 3 bases from V and 11 from J; bases not matched to a gene: 12. This CDR3 comprises 15 residues. Per germline, CDR1 ENHRY and CDR2 SYGVKD. The CDR3 DNA reads as TGTGCCATCAGTGAAGAGGGGACAGGGGTTGACGGGGCTTTCTTT. This codes for CAISEEGTGVDGAFF.

The CDR3 spells CASSLEPDRGVGALHF. In DNA form, the CDR3 reads TGTGCCAGCAGCTTGGAACCGGACAGGGGAGTGGGGGCCCTCCACTTT. This chain connects TRBV5-4 to TRBJ1-6; TRBD1 agrees at 9 bases. The CDR3 loop spans 16 amino acids. Trimming at V came to 0 bases and at J to 14 bases, leaving 12 bases not matched to a gene. From germline, CDR1 is SGHNT and CDR2 YYREEE (reference sequence).

This rearrangement joins TRBV11-2 to TRBJ2-2; 9 bases line up with TRBD2. V was clipped by 3 bases and J by 7 bases; unmatched bases: 9. The germline V gene encodes CDR1 SGHAT and CDR2 FQNNGV. This CDR3 comprises 16 residues. The CDR3 protein is CASSLLREGPIGELFF. The DNA for the CDR3 is TGTGCCAGCAGCTTGTTGCGGGAGGGCCCTATCGGGGAGCTGTTTTTT.